The clone carrying this T cell receptor beta chain has a handful of counts. Its antigen remains unknown. CDR1 GTSNPN and CDR2 SVGIG come from the germline V gene (reference sequence). This CDR3 contains 15 residues. Trimming stripped 5 bases from V and 6 bases from J, with 19 bases between. This record comes from a study of T-cell reconstitution after alpha-beta-depleted transplantation in children. A TCRbeta library incorporating unique molecular identifiers was prepared. TCRdb independently ran MiXCR on the PCR reads; one entry per CDR3 protein. The profile covers about 290,000 distinct CDR3 sequences, with over 9.5% appearing a single time and less than 9% taken by the ten largest. Findings and caveats of the study: Surviving recipient T cells and thymic progenitors accounted for the high day-60 TCRbeta diversity observed in some patients. Alpha-beta T cells present about two months after transplant were reported to originate from several hundred expanded graft clones. One year post-transplant, T-cell counts and diversity were largely derived from T cells produced anew.

The TCR comes from a boy younger than two with acute myeloid leukemia, due to receive a stem cell transplant. The chain is built from TRBV30 and TRBJ1-4, with D perhaps matching TRBD1 (6 bases). The sequencing used PBMCs, collected before TCRalphabeta/CD19-depleted stem cell transplant. The CDR3 reads CAWLRGFGADEKLFF. CDR3 bases: TGTGCCTGGCTAAGGGGGTTCGGGGCCGATGAAAAACTGTTTTTT.